Below are 4 T cell receptor beta chains sequenced from a single sample in a study of lymphopenia after photon versus proton radiotherapy. Assay: immunoSEQ multiplex PCR; the TCRdb copy retains only in-frame clones and omits some. Seen here are 30,000 to 40,000 clones, 80% to 95% observed once, and the top ten hold approximately 14%. The sample here was peripheral blood, taken from a patient treated with photon-based radiotherapy. Every receptor here comes from a man aged 60 to 75 with cholangiocarcinoma.

This chain joins TRBV7-2 and TRBJ1-4, with 8 bases fitting TRBD1. V gave up 1 base and J gave up 0 bases; unmatched junction bases: 10. Germline V gene lookup returns CDR1 SGHTA and CDR2 FQGNSA. The CDR3 is made up of 19 amino acids. In DNA form, the CDR3 reads TGTGCCAGCAGCTTAGTAGGGACAGGACATGATGCAACTAATGAAAAACTGTTTTTT. Translating it yields CASSLVGTGHDATNEKLFF. The full variable domain, rest sourced from reference TRBV7-2 and TRBJ1-4, is GAGVSQSPSNKVTEKGKDVELRCDPISGHTALYWYRQSLGQGLEFLIYFQGNSAPDKSGLPSDRFSAERTGGSVSTLTIQRTQQEDSAVYLCASSLVGTGHDATNEKLFFGSGTQLSVL.

The chain is built from TRBV6-5 and TRBJ2-1; D call uncertain. CDR3 length equals 11 residues. Germline loops: CDR1 MNHEY, CDR2 SVGAGI. Trimming pared 8 bases from V and 6 bases from J, leaving 8 bases between. CDR3 nucleotides: TGTGCCAGCGCCAACTTCAATGAGCAGTTCTTC. Encoded protein: CASANFNEQFF.

The rearrangement joins TRBV5-4 to TRBJ1-3; no clear D. Germline CDR1 SGHNT, CDR2 YYREEE (reference sequence). The CDR3 has 13 residues. V was shortened by 2 bases and J by 1 base, with 4 bases between the two germline ends. CDR3 DNA sequence: TGTGCCAGCAGCTTATTGTCTGGAAACACCATATATTTT. As protein: CASSLLSGNTIYF. The full variable domain, completed using reference TRBV5-4 and TRBJ1-3, is ETGVTQSPTHLIKTRGQQVTLRCSSQSGHNTVSWYQQALGQGPQFIFQYYREEENGRGNFPPRFSGLQFPNYSSELNVNALELDDSALYLCASSLLSGNTIYFGEGSWLTVV.

This chain joins TRBV28 and TRBJ1-1; D call uncertain. Trimming shortened V by 2 bases and J by 3 bases, and 16 bases separated the two germline ends. The CDR3 covers 16 residues. Germline lookup yields CDR1 MDHEN and CDR2 SYDVKM. CDR3 nucleotide sequence: TGTGCCAGCAGTTTACTCCCTCGTGGTTCGGACACTGAAGCTTTCTTT. Protein sequence: CASSLLPRGSDTEAFF.